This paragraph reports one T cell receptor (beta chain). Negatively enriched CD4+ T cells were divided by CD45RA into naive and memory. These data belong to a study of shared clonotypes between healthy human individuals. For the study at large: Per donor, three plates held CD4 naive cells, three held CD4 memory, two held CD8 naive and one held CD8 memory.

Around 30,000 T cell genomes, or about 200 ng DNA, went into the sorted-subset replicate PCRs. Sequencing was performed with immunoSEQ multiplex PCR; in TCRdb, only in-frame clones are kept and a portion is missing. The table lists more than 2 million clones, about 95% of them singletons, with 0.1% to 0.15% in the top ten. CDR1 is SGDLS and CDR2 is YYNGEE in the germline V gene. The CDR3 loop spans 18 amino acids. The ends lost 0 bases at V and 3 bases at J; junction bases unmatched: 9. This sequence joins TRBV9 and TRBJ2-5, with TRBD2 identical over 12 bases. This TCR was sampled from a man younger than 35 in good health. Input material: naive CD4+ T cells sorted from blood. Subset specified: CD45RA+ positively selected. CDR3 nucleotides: TGTGCCAGCAGCGTAGCGACTAGCGGGAGAAGGTGGGAAGAGACCCAGTACTTC. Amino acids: CASSVATSGRRWEETQYF.